The 21 T cell receptor beta chains in this list originate from one sample, sequenced in a study of control samples from healthy donors and cancer patients. Assay: immunoSEQ multiplex PCR; the TCRdb copy retains only in-frame clones and omits some. The sample records roughly 190,000 clones, roughly 89% being singletons. Sequenced sample: blood. The receptors were gathered from a woman aged 30 to 39 in good health.

This rearrangement joins TRBV24-1 to TRBJ2-5, with TRBD1 matching over 9 bases. V was clipped by 3 bases and J by 5 bases; unmatched bases: 0. The CDR3 is 13 amino acids. Germline CDR1 is KGHDR and CDR2 is SFDVKD. CDR3 bases: TGTGCCACCAGTGATGGGACAGGGGAGACCCAGTACTTC. This codes for CATSDGTGETQYF.

For this clone: In the same sample, other DNA sequences code for this CDR3. V and J are TRBV27 and TRBJ1-2; 7 bases agree with TRBD1. J was trimmed by 0 bases and V by 4 bases; bases with no gene match: 2. The CDR3 runs 14 residues. CDR1 is MNHEY and CDR2 is SMNVEV in the germline V gene (reference sequence). In DNA, the CDR3 is TGTGCCAGCAGTTCGACAGGGTCTAACTATGGCTACACCTTC. The encoded protein is CASSSTGSNYGYTF.

This rearrangement joins TRBV2 to TRBJ1-2, with D possibly being TRBD1 (6 bases). The CDR3 runs 13 residues. From germline, CDR1 is SNHLY and CDR2 FYNNEI. V lost 4 bases and J lost 1, with 7 bases in between. CDR3 bases: TGTGCCAGCAGTGTGGACAGTAACTATGGCTACACCTTC. Its protein product is CASSVDSNYGYTF. The full variable domain, in which reference TRBV2 and TRBJ1-2 provide the parts outside the CDR3, is EPEVTQTPSHQVTQMGQEVILRCVPISNHLYFYWYRQILGQKVEFLVSFYNNEISEKSEIFDDQFSVERPDGSNFTLKIRSTKLEDSAMYFCASSVDSNYGYTFGSGTRLTVV.

V and J are TRBV12-5 and TRBJ1-4, with D unclear. V was trimmed by 1 base and J by 2 bases, leaving 5 bases between them. The CDR3 consists of 14 residues. Germline CDR1 and CDR2: LGHNT and FRNRAP. The DNA of the CDR3 is TGTGCTAGTGGTTTGGAGGTCACTAATGAAAAACTGTTTTTT. Amino acids: CASGLEVTNEKLFF.

The chain uses TRBV15 and TRBJ1-1; D unclear. Germline loops: CDR1 LNHNV, CDR2 YYDKDF (reference sequence). CDR3 size: 13 residues. V gave up 1 base and J gave up 1 base, with 4 bases separating them. The CDR3 DNA is TGTGCCACCAGCAGAGGTGGGAACACTGAAGCTTTCTTT. This translates into CATSRGGNTEAFF.

The rearrangement joins TRBV2 to TRBJ1-5; D is perhaps TRBD1 (5 bases). The length of the CDR3 is 14 residues. Germline V gene sequence: CDR1 SNHLY, CDR2 FYNNEI. V lost 7 bases and J lost 0, with 10 bases in between. CDR3 bases: TGTGCCAGCAAGGGGAGTAATAGCAATCAGCCCCAGCATTTT. Amino acids: CASKGSNSNQPQHF. Using reference TRBV2 and TRBJ1-5 for the parts outside the CDR3, the full variable domain is EPEVTQTPSHQVTQMGQEVILRCVPISNHLYFYWYRQILGQKVEFLVSFYNNEISEKSEIFDDQFSVERPDGSNFTLKIRSTKLEDSAMYFCASKGSNSNQPQHFGDGTRLSIL.

V usage is TRBV5-6 and J usage is TRBJ1-2; no definite D call. CDR1 and CDR2 from the germline V gene are SGHDT and YYEEEE. Deletions cut 1 base from V and 2 bases from J, with 9 bases between. This CDR3 region has 14 residues. This chain's CDR3 is CASSLLASNYGYTF. The CDR3 bases are TGTGCCAGCAGCTTGCTGGCCTCAAACTATGGCTACACCTTC.

The V call is TRBV19, the J call TRBJ2-1; TRBD2 is a possible D gene (5 bases). The CDR3 spans 15 residues. Germline assignment: CDR1 LNHDA and CDR2 SQIVND (reference sequence). Trimming left V 1 base short and J 2 bases short, with 9 bases between. For the CDR3, the DNA is TGTGCCAGTAGTATAGCAGCGGCTCCCTACAATGAGCAGTTCTTC. Protein sequence: CASSIAAAPYNEQFF.

CDR3 region: CASREGASTEAFF. The CDR3 DNA reads TGTGCCAGCAGAGAGGGGGCGAGCACTGAAGCTTTCTTT. The rearrangement uses TRBV6-5 and TRBJ1-1; 7 nucleotides agree with TRBD1. This CDR3 spans 13 amino acids. V trimming: 6 bases; J trimming: 4 bases; junction bases outside the gene matches: 5. CDR1 and CDR2 (germline): MNHEY, SVGAGI.

V and J are TRBV7-3 and TRBJ2-3; the D gene is possibly TRBD2 (7 bases). Germline V gene lookup returns CDR1 SGHTA and CDR2 FQGTGA. The CDR3 covers 15 residues. The V gene lost 5 bases and the J gene lost 6 bases, with 18 bases spanning the gap. The CDR3 sequence is CASSLLGGGQDTQYF. DNA for the CDR3: TGTGCCAGCAGCCTCCTGGGGGGGGGCCAGGATACGCAGTATTTT.

This clone was recorded only once. This chain joins TRBV5-4 and TRBJ2-1, with 12 bases identical to TRBD1. This CDR3 has 15 amino acids. CDR1 SGHNT and CDR2 YYREEE come from the germline V gene (reference sequence). The V and J ends lost 1 base and 7 bases, in that order; junction bases with no gene match: 3. The CDR3 nucleotides read TGTGCCAGCAGCTTGCGGGACAGGGGGCGGAATGAGCAGTTCTTC. Its translation: CASSLRDRGRNEQFF.

About this clone itself: Within the sample, other DNA sequences also encode this same CDR3. The gene calls are TRBV28 and TRBJ2-7, with a weak D call TRBD1 (5 bases). The germline V gene has CDR1 MDHEN and CDR2 SYDVKM. The CDR3 runs to 13 residues. The V gene lost 3 bases and the J gene lost 5 bases, with 11 bases spanning the gap. The CDR3 here is CASSFRERDEQYF. The CDR3 nucleotides read TGTGCCAGCAGTTTCAGGGAAAGGGACGAGCAGTACTTC. Supplemented by reference TRBV28 and TRBJ2-7, the full variable domain reads DVKVTQSSRYLVKRTGEKVFLECVQDMDHENMFWYRQDPGLGLRLIYFSYDVKMKEKGDIPEGYSVSREKKERFSLILESASTNQTSMYLCASSFRERDEQYFGPGTRLTVT.

The chain is built from TRBV3-1 (or the pseudogene TRBV3-2) and TRBJ2-7; unclear D gene. There are 14 residues in the CDR3. The germline V gene encodes CDR1 LGHDT and CDR2 YNNKEL (reference sequence). Trimming shortened V by 2 bases and J by 2 bases, and 10 bases separated the two germline ends. CDR3 region: CASSQKTRPYEQYF. The CDR3 nucleotides are TGTGCCAGCAGCCAAAAAACTCGACCCTACGAGCAGTACTTC.

The gene calls are TRBV5-6 and TRBJ1-6; D is ambiguous. Per the germline V gene, CDR1 is SGHDT and CDR2 is YYEEEE. The CDR3 contains 14 residues. The V and J ends lost 2 bases and 7 bases respectively, with 10 bases between them. The CDR3 spells CASSFVQPNSPLHF. The CDR3 DNA reads TGTGCCAGCAGCTTTGTCCAGCCCAATTCACCCCTCCACTTT.

This chain links TRBV9 with TRBJ2-2, with 7 bases lining up with TRBD1. The CDR3 has 15 amino acids. After removal of 2 bases from V and 0 bases from J, the junction contained 1 base not matched to a gene. Germline assignment: CDR1 SGDLS and CDR2 YYNGEE. The CDR3 reads CASSVQGANTGELFF. For the CDR3, the DNA is TGTGCCAGCAGCGTCCAGGGGGCGAACACCGGGGAGCTGTTTTTT. The variable domain in full, with the rest retrieved from reference TRBV9 and TRBJ2-2, is DSGVTQTPKHLITATGQRVTLRCSPRSGDLSVYWYQQSLDQGLQFLIQYYNGEERAKGNILERFSAQQFPDLHSELNLSSLELGDSALYFCASSVQGANTGELFFGEGSRLTVL.

The gene calls are TRBV7-2 and TRBJ1-6; 9 nucleotides agree with TRBD1. Germline CDR1 and CDR2: SGHTA and FQGNSA. CDR3 length: 14 amino acids. V was clipped by 5 bases and J by 9 bases; unmatched bases: 5. CDR3 amino acids: CASSAQGAGSPLHF. The CDR3 coding sequence is TGTGCCAGCAGCGCACAGGGGGCGGGTTCACCCCTCCACTTT.

This chain connects TRBV28 to TRBJ1-4; 9 positions agree with TRBD1. The junction had 4 bases not matched to a gene; V was cut back by 7 bases and J by 7 bases. The CDR3 is made up of 13 amino acids. The germline V gene encodes CDR1 MDHEN and CDR2 SYDVKM. The chain's CDR3 is CASIRTGVEKLFF. CDR3 nucleotides: TGTGCCAGCATAAGGACAGGGGTTGAAAAACTGTTTTTT.

V gene TRBV24-1 combines with J gene TRBJ2-2, with 8 bases that match TRBD1. V gave up 4 bases and J gave up 1 base; unmatched junction bases: 4. This CDR3 has 16 residues. The germline CDR1 and CDR2 sequences are KGHDR and SFDVKD. The CDR3 DNA sequence: TGTGCCACCAGTGACCCTGACAGGGGGAACACCGGGGAGCTGTTTTTT. Encoded protein: CATSDPDRGNTGELFF.

The CDR3 DNA reads TGTGCCAGCAGCGTAGAGAGCTATAATTCACCCCTCCACTTT. This codes for CASSVESYNSPLHF. The rearrangement links TRBV9 to TRBJ1-6; D unresolved. Germline V gives CDR1 SGDLS, CDR2 YYNGEE. The V end was cut by 0 bases, the J end by 3 bases, with 4 bases between. The CDR3 contains 14 residues.

This clone was recorded once. The chain links TRBV29-1 to TRBJ1-2; D not resolved. Germline-derived CDR1 and CDR2 are SQVTM and ANQGSEA. V shed 2 bases and J shed 0 bases, with 7 bases lying between them. This CDR3 spans 13 amino acids. The DNA of the CDR3 is TGCAGCGTTGAAACGTGGGCTAACTATGGCTACACCTTC. Translated, it gives CSVETWANYGYTF.

The J gene is TRBJ1-1, the V gene TRBV30; D unclear. CDR1 and CDR2 from the germline V gene are GTSNPN and SVGIG (reference sequence). This CDR3 contains 12 residues. The V and J ends lost 3 bases and 0 bases respectively, with 5 bases between them. The CDR3 DNA sequence: TGTGCCTGGAGCCGGATGAACACTGAAGCTTTCTTT. Translating gives CAWSRMNTEAFF.